The 16 T cell receptor beta chains below come from one sample, sequenced in a study of shared T cell receptors in the human thymus. The table came from immunoSEQ multiplex PCR; TCRdb's copy has only in-frame clones and leaves some out. The table includes around 730,000 clones, 70% to 90% detected once. Separately, the same data were catalogued under a study of human thymus T cells.

The sample comprised thymocytes. The receptors originated from a girl under three years old with a congenital heart defect.

This chain uses TRBV7-6 with TRBJ2-3; possible D gene TRBD2, 6 bases. The CDR3 covers 13 residues. Germline lookup yields CDR1 SGHVS and CDR2 FNYEAQ. V shed 0 bases and J shed 10 bases, with 11 bases lying between them. The CDR3 DNA sequence: TGTGCCAGCAGCTTAGCGCGGGACGGGGCGCAGTATTTT. This codes for CASSLARDGAQYF.

J is TRBJ2-5 and V is TRBV18, with 8 bases aligning to TRBD2. There are 15 residues in the CDR3. Germline loops: CDR1 KGHSH, CDR2 LQKENI. The junction had 6 bases not matched to a gene; V was cut back by 5 bases and J by 1 base. The CDR3 region has the DNA TGTGCCAGCTCATCTTTCGGGACTAGCCAAGAGACCCAGTACTTC. It encodes CASSSFGTSQETQYF.

The chain links TRBV6-1 to TRBJ1-5, with 8 bases lining up with TRBD1. The CDR3 covers 13 residues. V shed 11 bases, J shed 5 bases, and the junction held 8 bases outside the gene matches. Germline lookup yields CDR1 MNHNS and CDR2 SASEGT. CDR3 protein: CAATWDRHQPQHF. CDR3 coding DNA: TGTGCCGCCACCTGGGACAGGCATCAGCCCCAGCATTTT.

This chain links TRBV4-1 with TRBJ1-1; D is undetermined. Germline loops: CDR1 MGHRA, CDR2 YSYEKL. V was shortened by 3 bases and J by 3 bases, with 8 bases between the two germline ends. The CDR3 runs to 13 residues. The CDR3 nucleotides read TGCGCCAGCAGCCAGACGGGATACACTGAAGCTTTCTTT. Its protein product is CASSQTGYTEAFF.

This chain uses TRBV13 with TRBJ1-2; TRBD1 might be the D (5 bases). The V gene lost 7 bases and the J gene lost 4 bases, with 19 bases spanning the gap. Germline assignment: CDR1 PRHDT and CDR2 FYEKMQ (reference sequence). The CDR3 contains 15 residues. This chain's CDR3 is CASTPPIETAYGYTF. The CDR3 nucleotides are TGTGCCAGCACCCCCCCGATCGAGACAGCCTATGGCTACACCTTC. The whole variable domain, filled in from reference TRBV13 and TRBJ1-2, reads AAGVIQSPRHLIKEKRETATLKCYPIPRHDTVYWYQQGPGQDPQFLISFYEKMQSDKGSIPDRFSAQQFSDYHSELNMSSLELGDSALYFCASTPPIETAYGYTFGSGTRLTVV.

The chain joins TRBV6-5 to TRBJ1-6; 10 bases map to TRBD1. The germline V gene has CDR1 MNHEY and CDR2 SVGAGI. J gave up 10 bases and V 0 bases, and 3 bases lay outside the gene matches. This CDR3 comprises 15 residues. In DNA form, the CDR3 reads TGTGCCAGCAGTTACTCAGGGACAGGGGAATCACCCCTCCACTTT. This encodes CASSYSGTGESPLHF.

The CDR3 nucleotides read TGTGCCAGCAGCTTACGTTGCGTAGGGACAGGGGACTTCAGCTATGGCTACACCTTC. Protein product: CASSLRCVGTGDFSYGYTF. The chain has TRBV7-9 and TRBJ1-2; 10 bases align to TRBD1. The CDR3 length is 19 residues. Per germline, CDR1 SEHNR and CDR2 FQNEAQ (reference sequence). The V segment lost 2 bases and the J segment 4 bases; nucleotides outside the gene matches: 16.

This CDR3 reads CAINGAGGGGYTF. As DNA, the CDR3 is TGTGCCATCAACGGTGCAGGGGGTGGTGGCTACACCTTC. The rearrangement links TRBV6-1 to TRBJ1-2, with TRBD1 matching 7 bases. Germline values: CDR1 MNHNS, CDR2 SASEGT. The CDR3 length is 13 residues. The J segment lost 7 bases and the V segment lost 10 bases, leaving 12 bases of the junction unmatched.

The chain employs TRBV15 and TRBJ2-5; 11 bases are a match to TRBD2. The CDR3 length is 19 residues. V gave up 1 base and J gave up 5 bases; unmatched junction bases: 15. The germline CDR1 and CDR2 sequences are LNHNV and YYDKDF (reference sequence). The CDR3 protein is CATSRGASGGPKFGETQYF. The CDR3 DNA follows: TGTGCCACCAGCAGAGGGGCTAGCGGGGGGCCTAAGTTTGGCGAGACCCAGTACTTC. The full variable domain, in which reference TRBV15 and TRBJ2-5 provide the parts outside the CDR3, is DAMVIQNPRYQVTQFGKPVTLSCSQTLNHNVMYWYQQKSSQAPKLLFHYYDKDFNNEADTPDNFQSRRPNTSFCFLDIRSPGLGDTAMYLCATSRGASGGPKFGETQYFGPGTRLLVL.

The CDR3 DNA sequence: TGTGCCATCGGGGAGGTGAGCCCTTATAGCAATCAGCCCCAGCATTTT. It translates to CAIGEVSPYSNQPQHF. The chain joins TRBV10-3 to TRBJ1-5, with D unclear. The germline V and J ends were trimmed by 8 bases and 0 bases, with 17 bases remaining between them. Per the germline V gene, CDR1 is ENHRY and CDR2 is SYGVKD. The CDR3 has 16 residues.

This clone came up a few times. The chain combines TRBV2 with TRBJ2-1; D is perhaps TRBD1 (5 bases). CDR3 length: 18 residues. V lost 5 bases and J lost 6, with 26 bases in between. Germline V gives CDR1 SNHLY, CDR2 FYNNEI. CDR3 coding DNA: TGTGCCAGCAGTAACCTGAATGGGGCCCCAAACCTTTGCAATGAGCAGTTCTTC. This sequence encodes CASSNLNGAPNLCNEQFF.

The chain joins TRBV4-1 to TRBJ2-7; D unresolved. Per germline, CDR1 MGHRA and CDR2 YSYEKL. Trimming stripped 0 bases from V and 3 bases from J, with 18 bases between. This CDR3 comprises 17 residues. CDR3 sequence: CASSQDIPLVFGYEQYF. DNA of the CDR3: TGCGCCAGCAGCCAAGATATCCCCCTAGTTTTCGGCTACGAGCAGTACTTC.

The chain has TRBV19 and TRBJ1-1, with D unclear. V dropped 5 bases and J dropped 8 bases, with 21 bases sitting between them. The CDR3 runs 15 residues. The V gene's germline CDR1 is LNHDA and CDR2 SQIVND (reference sequence). CDR3 sequence reads: CASSRRLATRVEAFF. DNA for the CDR3: TGTGCCAGTAGTCGCCGACTGGCCACGCGGGTCGAAGCTTTCTTT. Looking up the rest from reference TRBV19 and TRBJ1-1 gives the full variable domain: DGGITQSPKYLFRKEGQNVTLSCEQNLNHDAMYWYRQDPGQGLRLIYYSQIVNDFQKGDIAEGYSVSREKKESFPLTVTSAQKNPTAFYLCASSRRLATRVEAFFGQGTRLTVV.

V is TRBV5-4 and J is TRBJ2-1; 8 bases map to TRBD2. V shed 2 bases and J 7 bases; nucleotides not matched to a gene: 17. Germline CDR1 reads SGHNT; CDR2 reads YYREEE (reference sequence). This CDR3 has 18 amino acids. CDR3 sequence (DNA): TGTGCCAGCAGCTTTGACGCCTTAGAGCGGGGGCTGGGGAATGAGCAGTTCTTC. Protein: CASSFDALERGLGNEQFF.

The chain links TRBV12-5 to TRBJ2-3, with TRBD2 identical over 10 bases. Germline CDR1 and CDR2: LGHNT and FRNRAP. This CDR3 has 17 amino acids. Losses at the gene ends were 0 bases for V and 0 bases for J; bases not matched to a gene: 3. CDR3 sequence: CASGLVLAGRSTDTQYF. The CDR3 region has the DNA TGTGCTAGTGGTTTGGTACTAGCGGGACGAAGCACAGATACGCAGTATTTT.

The chain uses TRBV27 and TRBJ2-7, with D perhaps matching TRBD1 (5 bases). Germline V gene sequence: CDR1 MNHEY, CDR2 SMNVEV (reference sequence). V dropped 5 bases and J dropped 0 bases, with 8 bases sitting between them. This CDR3 region has 13 residues. The CDR3 sequence: CASSHRPSYEQYF. CDR3 in DNA: TGTGCCAGCAGTCACAGGCCCTCCTACGAGCAGTACTTC.